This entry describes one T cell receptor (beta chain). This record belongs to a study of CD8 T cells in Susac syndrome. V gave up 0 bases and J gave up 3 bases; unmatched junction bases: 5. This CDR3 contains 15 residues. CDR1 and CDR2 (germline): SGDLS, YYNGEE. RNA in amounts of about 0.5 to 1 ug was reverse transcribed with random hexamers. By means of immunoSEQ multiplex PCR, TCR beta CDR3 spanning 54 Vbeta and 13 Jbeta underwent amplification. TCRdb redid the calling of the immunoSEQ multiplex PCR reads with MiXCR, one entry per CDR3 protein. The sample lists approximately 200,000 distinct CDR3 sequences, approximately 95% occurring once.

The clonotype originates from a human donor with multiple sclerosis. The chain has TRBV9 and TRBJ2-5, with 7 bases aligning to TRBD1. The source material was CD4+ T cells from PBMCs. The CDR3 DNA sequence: TGTGCCAGCAGCGTAGACCCTCAGGGGGAAGAGACCCAGTACTTC. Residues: CASSVDPQGEETQYF. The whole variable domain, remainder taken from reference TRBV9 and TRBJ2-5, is DSGVTQTPKHLITATGQRVTLRCSPRSGDLSVYWYQQSLDQGLQFLIQYYNGEERAKGNILERFSAQQFPDLHSELNLSSLELGDSALYFCASSVDPQGEETQYFGPGTRLLVL.